The 20 T cell receptor beta chains below were found in one sample sequenced in a study of control samples from healthy donors and cancer patients (dated by TCRdb to about 2020). Preparation of the library involved the immunoSEQ multiplex PCR assay. TCRdb carries this immuneACCESS record with in-frame sequences only. Its versions omit some clonotypes, under half of them owing to an unresolved V gene in the studies checked, with the rest unexplained. This sample is represented by about 92,000 clones; 82% of them were singletons. The biggest ten clones account for around 10% of the sample. Sample: blood. These TCRs come from a woman aged 60 to 75 in good health.

The chain has TRBV6-2 or TRBV6-3 and TRBJ2-1, with no clear D. Germline CDR1 is MNHEY and CDR2 is SVGEGT. The CDR3 loop spans 13 amino acids. Trimming stripped 0 bases from V and 6 bases from J, with 6 bases between. CDR3 DNA: TGTGCCAGCAGTTACTCGATGGTCAATGAGCAGTTCTTC. Its translation: CASSYSMVNEQFF.

This sequence joins TRBV19 and TRBJ1-1, with 8 bases that match TRBD1. Trimming cost V 8 bases and J 4 bases; bases outside gene matches: 9. Germline V gives CDR1 LNHDA, CDR2 SQIVND (reference sequence). CDR3 length: 14 amino acids. The CDR3 loop is CASSGTGSVTEAFF. The CDR3, as DNA: TGTGCCAGTTCCGGGACAGGATCCGTCACTGAAGCTTTCTTT.

This clone was seen once. The rearrangement uses TRBV2 and TRBJ1-5; tentatively, D is TRBD1 (5 bases). The CDR3 has 13 residues. Germline V CDR1 and CDR2: SNHLY, FYNNEI. The germline V and J ends were trimmed by 1 base and 7 bases, with 8 bases remaining between them. The CDR3 DNA sequence: TGTGCCAGCAGTGAAGGGGGCGTCCAGCCCCAGCATTTT. This encodes CASSEGGVQPQHF.

The V and J genes are TRBV19 and TRBJ2-3; 8 bases match TRBD2. The CDR3 spans 15 residues. CDR1 LNHDA and CDR2 SQIVND come from the germline V gene (reference sequence). J was trimmed by 3 bases and V by 4 bases; bases with no gene match: 6. The CDR3 region is CASSTQAGATDTQYF. The DNA of the CDR3 is TGTGCCAGTAGTACCCAAGCGGGAGCTACAGATACGCAGTATTTT.

This clone was detected only once. The V and J genes are TRBV7-9 and TRBJ1-4, with TRBD1 identical over 8 bases. V was pared by 2 bases and J by 0 bases, with 5 bases of the junction left unmatched. This CDR3 spans 17 amino acids. Per germline, CDR1 SEHNR and CDR2 FQNEAQ (reference sequence). This CDR3 reads CASSLYGQGATNEKLFF. The CDR3, as DNA: TGTGCCAGCAGCTTATACGGACAGGGTGCAACTAATGAAAAACTGTTTTTT.

The chain links TRBV4-1 to TRBJ2-7; TRBD2 matches at 7 bases. The trim removed 4 bases at V and 1 base at J, leaving 10 bases unmatched. The germline gives CDR1 MGHRA, CDR2 YSYEKL. The length of the CDR3 is 16 residues. As DNA, the CDR3 is TGCGCCAGCAGCCCCTCCCGGGGAGGGCTATCCTACGAGCAGTACTTC. Amino acids: CASSPSRGGLSYEQYF.

The gene calls are TRBV27 and TRBJ1-2; 7 bases fit TRBD1. CDR1 is MNHEY and CDR2 is SMNVEV in the germline V gene (reference sequence). Trimming at V came to 3 bases and at J to 8 bases, leaving 15 bases not matched to a gene. The CDR3 extends over 16 amino acids. Here the CDR3 reads CASSLVTGKMRQGYTF. The CDR3 region has the DNA TGTGCCAGCAGTTTGGTGACAGGGAAGATGAGGCAAGGCTACACCTTC.

The chain links TRBV27 to TRBJ1-5; possible D gene TRBD1, 6 bases. The CDR3 runs 16 residues. Germline CDR1 and CDR2: MNHEY and SMNVEV (reference sequence). Trimming left V 8 bases short and J 3 bases short, with 20 bases between. In DNA form, the CDR3 reads TGTGCCAGCGGCAACCTACAGGGAACTTACAATCAGCCCCAGCATTTT. It translates to CASGNLQGTYNQPQHF.

This sequence joins TRBV28 and TRBJ2-7; possibly TRBD2 for D (8 bases). Deletions cut 6 bases from V and 1 base from J, with 16 bases between. From germline, CDR1 is MDHEN and CDR2 SYDVKM. This CDR3 region has 15 residues. The CDR3 bases are TGTGCCAGCAGGAGGGGGCGGGGGGAGTCCTACGAGCAGTACTTC. Encoded protein: CASRRGRGESYEQYF.

The table lists this clone with a count of one. The J gene is TRBJ2-1, the V gene TRBV15; 11 nucleotides line up with TRBD2. The V gene's germline CDR1 is LNHNV and CDR2 YYDKDF (reference sequence). The CDR3 runs 16 residues. The junction had 0 bases not matched to a gene; V was cut back by 2 bases and J by 0 bases. DNA of the CDR3: TGTGCCACCAGCAGACTAGCGGGGGGCTCCTACAATGAGCAGTTCTTC. This sequence encodes CATSRLAGGSYNEQFF.

This sequence joins TRBV5-6 and TRBJ2-1, with D perhaps matching TRBD2 (5 bases). The CDR3 spans 14 residues. V was trimmed by 1 base and J by 3 bases, leaving 8 bases between them. CDR1 SGHDT and CDR2 YYEEEE come from the germline V gene. The CDR3 coding sequence is TGTGCCAGCAGCTTGCGACTACTCTACAATGAGCAGTTCTTC. Translation: CASSLRLLYNEQFF.

The V gene is TRBV6-6, the J gene TRBJ2-5; maybe TRBD2 (6 bases). The V gene's germline CDR1 is MNHNY and CDR2 SVGAGI (reference sequence). V was pared by 5 bases and J by 1 base, with 8 bases between. The CDR3 is made up of 13 amino acids. CDR3 DNA sequence: TGTGCCAGCAGTGGGACTCGCCAAGAGACCCAGTACTTC. Translation: CASSGTRQETQYF.

The rearrangement links TRBV4-3 to TRBJ1-4; D gene ambiguous. This CDR3 is built from 14 residues. Germline V CDR1 and CDR2: LGHNA, YSLEER. Trimming took 1 base from V and 5 from J, leaving 8 bases between them. This chain's CDR3 is CASSQGAWNEKLFF. Written as DNA, the CDR3 is TGCGCCAGCAGCCAAGGGGCGTGGAATGAAAAACTGTTTTTT.

This clone was seen only once. CDR3: CASSLGRVNTIYF. As DNA, the CDR3 is TGTGCCAGCAGCTTAGGCAGAGTAAACACCATATATTTT. The chain has TRBV11-2 and TRBJ1-3, with unresolved D. The CDR3 extends over 13 amino acids. Germline loops: CDR1 SGHAT, CDR2 FQNNGV. The V end lost 1 base, the J end lost 6 bases, and 7 bases lay between the germline ends.

J is TRBJ2-5 and V is TRBV14, with D maybe TRBD1 (5 bases). There are 14 residues in the CDR3. Trimming took 4 bases from V and 2 from J, leaving 11 bases between them. The V gene's germline CDR1 is SGHDN and CDR2 FVKESK. CDR3 region: CASSLNTGQETQYF. For the CDR3, the DNA is TGTGCCAGCAGCCTTAATACAGGACAAGAGACCCAGTACTTC.

The chain combines TRBV7-9 with TRBJ1-3; no definite D call. The V end was cut by 2 bases, the J end by 8 bases, with 10 bases between. The CDR3 runs to 13 residues. Germline lookup yields CDR1 SEHNR and CDR2 FQNEAQ (reference sequence). CDR3 sequence: CASSLNPTDTIYF. CDR3 sequence (DNA): TGTGCCAGCAGCTTAAACCCCACAGACACCATATATTTT.

The chain employs TRBV19 and TRBJ1-1; unclear D gene. V lost 7 bases to trimming and J lost 0 bases, with 21 bases between them. This CDR3 is built from 17 residues. Germline assignment: CDR1 LNHDA and CDR2 SQIVND (reference sequence). For the CDR3, the DNA is TGTGCCAGTAAGAGAGGCAAGGAGGTGTTTATGAACACTGAAGCTTTCTTT. This sequence encodes CASKRGKEVFMNTEAFF.

There are a few counts of this clone. The chain employs TRBV6-1 and TRBJ1-1, with 9 bases lining up with TRBD1. The CDR3 length is 19 residues. Germline lookup yields CDR1 MNHNS and CDR2 SASEGT. Trimming cost V 3 bases and J 2 bases; bases outside gene matches: 16. The CDR3 bases are TGTGCCAGCAGTGAGAGACAGGGGGGGCTCCAACGTATAAACACTGAAGCTTTCTTT. Its protein product is CASSERQGGLQRINTEAFF.

This clone was detected only a few times. The rearrangement links TRBV19 to TRBJ1-1, with a tentative D call TRBD1 (6 bases). The CDR3 is made up of 13 amino acids. Germline CDR1 LNHDA, CDR2 SQIVND (reference sequence). Trimming took off 6 bases at V and 6 bases at J, with 14 bases between the two ends. CDR3 sequence (DNA): TGTGCCAGTAGGGACAGAACAGGGCCTGAAGCTTTCTTT. Translation: CASRDRTGPEAFF.

CDR3 in DNA: TGTGCCAGCAGACCCGGGCCAGCTAACGCTGGTCCCTACGAGCAGTACTTC. Protein: CASRPGPANAGPYEQYF. The J gene is TRBJ2-7, the V gene TRBV6-7, with D unclear. TRBV6-7 is treated as an ORF (open reading frame) with a function not yet certain. This CDR3 comprises 17 residues. The V and J ends lost 6 bases and 2 bases respectively, with 23 bases between them.